This TCR beta chain comes out of a study of blood T cell repertoires in COVID-19. Overall study context: The cDNA or gDNA used as material had been derived from T cells, B-cell-depleted T cells, or PBMCs.

Germline V gene data show CDR1 as LGHNA and CDR2 as YSLEER. This CDR3 is built from 15 residues. V was pared by 0 bases and J by 3 bases, with 11 bases between. Recruits, aged roughly 18 to 95 years, lived in 24 US areas. Source study methods: From reference gene primer amplification, estimates of nucleated cell counts were derived. The data were produced by immunoSEQ multiplex PCR, yet TCRdb's version contains in-frame clones alone and is incomplete. That table is the source of V, J and clone size, and D and trimming were worked out from the DNA. The sample shows over 150,000 clones, roughly 90% of them seen only once.

The rearrangement uses TRBV4-3 and TRBJ1-2, with TRBD1 as a possible D gene (5 bases). The sequence was obtained from a woman in her forties or fifties who had recovered from COVID-19. Sequencing was performed on PBMCs or T cells enriched from blood (not recorded which). In DNA, the CDR3 is TGCGCCAGCAGCCAAGATGCCGGGGGAGACTATGGCTACACCTTC. Protein: CASSQDAGGDYGYTF.